The rows below give T cell receptor beta chains drawn from one sample of a study of CD8 T cells in ankylosing spondylitis. TCRdb called the 5' RACE reads again in MiXCR, with one record for every CDR3 protein. The data show about 450,000 distinct CDR3 sequences, 25% to 30% seen once. Input material: blood, either unsorted or a sorted T cell fraction (not recorded which). The source is a male donor with ankylosing spondylitis. The CDR3 runs from the conserved cysteine through the conserved F or W. The D gene is left open where the match is weak. The listing skips clone size in some rows; elsewhere it reads once, few, many or a size class.

few | - | TRBJ2-3 | TRBV29-1 | CSVGQGRRGGQDTQYF | TGCAGCGTTGGTCAAGGTCGGAGGGGTGGGCAAGATACGCAGTATTTT
- | - | TRBJ2-3 | TRBV20-1 | CSARDASSTDTQYF | TGCAGTGCTAGAGATGCATCTAGCACAGATACGCAGTATTTT
- | TRBD1 | TRBJ1-4 | TRBV11-2 | CASSLNRGISEKLFF | TGTGCCAGCAGCTTGAACAGGGGCATCTCTGAAAAACTGTTTTTT
- | TRBD1 | TRBJ1-2 | TRBV11-3 | CASSKQGSDYGYTF | TGTGCCAGCAGCAAACAGGGGAGCGACTATGGCTACACCTTC
- | TRBD2 | TRBJ2-1 | TRBV10-3 | CAISGSGEWYNEQFF | TGTGCCATCAGTGGAAGCGGGGAGTGGTACAATGAGCAGTTCTTC
- | - | TRBJ1-5 | TRBV19 | CASSTYSGNQPQHF | TGTGCCAGTAGTACGTACAGCGGCAATCAGCCCCAGCATTTT
few | - | TRBJ2-7 | TRBV29-1 | CSVALTYEQYF | TGCAGCGTTGCACTGACCTACGAGCAGTACTTC
- | - | TRBJ2-3 | TRBV3-1 | CASSQGSSASIDTQYF | TGTGCCAGCAGCCAAGGCTCTAGCGCATCAATAGATACGCAGTATTTT
- | TRBD2 | TRBJ2-3 | TRBV20-1 | CSAMTSGRAGSTDTQYF | TGCAGTGCAATGACTAGCGGGAGGGCTGGTAGCACAGATACGCAGTATTTT
few | TRBD2 | TRBJ2-5 | TRBV28 | CATREQETQYF | TGTGCCACGCGGGAGCAAGAGACCCAGTACTTC
- | - | TRBJ1-3 | TRBV7-9 | CASSRSDTFAGNTIYF | TGTGCCAGCAGCCGCTCGGACACCTTCGCAGGAAACACCATATATTTT
- | - | TRBJ1-3 | TRBV20-1 | CSAMGRGYNSGNTIYF | TGCAGTGCTATGGGTAGGGGGTACAACTCTGGAAACACCATATATTTT
- | - | TRBJ1-1 | TRBV19 | CASSSIENTEAFF | TGTGCCAGTAGTAGCATAGAGAACACTGAAGCTTTCTTT
- | TRBD1 | TRBJ1-6 | TRBV5-1 | CASRSTGENSPLHF | TGCGCCAGCAGGTCGACAGGGGAGAATTCACCCCTCCACTTT
- | - | TRBJ1-1 | TRBV20-1 | CSASSNTEAFF | TGCAGTGCTAGTTCCAACACTGAAGCTTTCTTT
- | TRBD2 | TRBJ2-1 | TRBV19 | CASSNPRTSGISNEQFF | TGTGCCAGTAGTAATCCCAGGACTAGCGGGATTAGCAATGAGCAGTTCTTC
- | - | TRBJ1-3 | TRBV18 | CASSPPVIRRSGNTIYF | TGTGCCAGCTCACCACCGGTGATCCGGCGCTCTGGAAACACCATATATTTT
- | - | TRBJ2-1 | TRBV11-2 | CASSLGSQRGQFF | TGTGCCAGCAGCTTAGGAAGTCAGAGAGGGCAGTTCTTC
few | TRBD1 | TRBJ1-1 | TRBV12-3/TRBV12-4 | CASSTGGAMTEAFF | TGTGCCAGCAGCACAGGGGGCGCGATGACTGAAGCTTTCTTT
- | - | TRBJ2-1 | TRBV5-1 | CASSVGGRGSNEQFF | TGCGCCAGCAGCGTGGGGGGTAGGGGGAGCAATGAGCAGTTCTTC
- | TRBD2 | TRBJ2-1 | TRBV20-1 | CGGVAGGPVYNEQFF | TGCGGTGGGGTAGCGGGAGGGCCTGTCTACAATGAGCAGTTCTTC
- | - | TRBJ2-1 | TRBV5-1 | CASSLQNWPDNEQFF | TGCGCCAGCAGCTTGCAAAATTGGCCCGACAATGAGCAGTTCTTC
- | - | TRBJ1-2 | TRBV5-1 | CASSPEGSWYGYTF | TGCGCCAGCAGCCCGGAGGGATCTTGGTATGGCTACACCTTC
many | TRBD1 | TRBJ1-1 | TRBV5-6 | CASSSNRGGTEAFF | TGTGCCAGCAGCTCCAACAGGGGGGGCACTGAAGCTTTCTTT
- | - | TRBJ1-1 | TRBV24-1 | CATEAGKKAFF | TGTGCCACCGAGGCCGGAAAAAAAGCTTTCTTT
- | - | TRBJ2-5 | TRBV6-2/TRBV6-3 | CASTLPGETQYF | TGTGCCAGCACCCTCCCCGGGGAGACCCAGTACTTC
- | TRBD2 | TRBJ2-1 | TRBV5-1 | CASTAGTSGSYNEQFF | TGCGCCAGCACCGCCGGGACTAGCGGGAGTTACAATGAGCAGTTCTTC